The 21 T cell receptor beta chains listed next were all sequenced from one sample in a study of blood T cells in healthy people across ages. Through a sample-barcoded 5' primer and a J-beta primer mix, a second PCR was run for 7 to 11 cycles. In TCRdb, the 5' RACE reads were re-called with MiXCR into one record per CDR3 protein. The sample holds hundreds of thousands of distinct CDR3 sequences; 20% to 25% are singletons and the top ten take under 4%. The material sequenced was blood. Source of these receptors: a man in his 70s in good health.

This clonotype was picked up one time. The CDR3 nucleotides read TGTGCCAGCAGTGCGGGACAGGCTTCCTACGAGCAGTACTTC. Translation gives CASSAGQASYEQYF. V gene TRBV2 combines with J gene TRBJ2-7; 8 bases are shared with TRBD1. Germline CDR1 is SNHLY and CDR2 is FYNNEI. This CDR3 is 14 amino acids long. Losses at the gene ends were 4 bases for V and 1 base for J; bases not matched to a gene: 3.

The chain links TRBV7-2 to TRBJ1-2; the match to TRBD1 covers 7 bases. CDR1 is SGHTA, CDR2 FQGNSA, per germline. V was clipped by 1 base and J by 0 bases; unmatched bases: 2. The CDR3 consists of 15 residues. In DNA form, the CDR3 reads TGTGCCAGCAGCTTAGGGGACAGAACTAACTATGGCTACACCTTC. Translated, it gives CASSLGDRTNYGYTF.

This rearrangement joins TRBV4-3 to TRBJ2-3; 8 nucleotides line up with TRBD2. The length of the CDR3 is 17 residues. CDR1 is LGHNA and CDR2 is YSLEER in the germline V gene. With 1 base clipped from V and 2 bases from J, the junction kept 8 bases outside the gene matches. The CDR3 spells CASSQARSSGDTDTQYF. The CDR3 DNA reads as TGCGCCAGCAGCCAAGCCCGTAGTAGCGGGGACACAGATACGCAGTATTTT.

The gene calls are TRBV12-3 or TRBV12-4 and TRBJ1-1; no reliable D call. Trimming left V 4 bases short and J 4 bases short, with 10 bases between. CDR3 length equals 13 residues. The CDR3 protein is CASSSALPTEAFF. The CDR3 DNA reads TGTGCCAGCAGTTCCGCCTTACCCACTGAAGCTTTCTTT.

The chain is built from TRBV19 and TRBJ2-7; perhaps TRBD1 as D (6 bases). Deletions cut 2 bases from V and 2 bases from J, with 10 bases between. This CDR3 is built from 14 residues. The germline gives CDR1 LNHDA, CDR2 SQIVND (reference sequence). The CDR3 nucleotides read TGTGCCAGTAGTATACAGGGGCGTCCCTACGAGCAGTACTTC. As protein: CASSIQGRPYEQYF. Full variable domain (outside the CDR3, taken from reference TRBV19 and TRBJ2-7): DGGITQSPKYLFRKEGQNVTLSCEQNLNHDAMYWYRQDPGQGLRLIYYSQIVNDFQKGDIAEGYSVSREKKESFPLTVTSAQKNPTAFYLCASSIQGRPYEQYFGPGTRLTVT.

The rearrangement joins TRBV7-9 to TRBJ1-2, with no clear D. With 5 bases removed from V and 5 bases from J, the gap between germline ends came to 12 bases. Germline loops: CDR1 SEHNR, CDR2 FQNEAQ (reference sequence). The CDR3 is made up of 13 amino acids. DNA of the CDR3: TGTGCCAGCAGCCCCCCATCCGGATATGGCTACACCTTC. It encodes CASSPPSGYGYTF. Looking up the rest from reference TRBV7-9 and TRBJ1-2 gives the full variable domain: DTGVSQNPRHKITKRGQNVTFRCDPISEHNRLYWYRQTLGQGPEFLTYFQNEAQLEKSRLLSDRFSAERPKGSFSTLEIQRTEQGDSAMYLCASSPPSGYGYTFGSGTRLTVV.

The chain combines TRBV5-6 with TRBJ2-5; tentatively, D is TRBD1 (5 bases). V shed 4 bases and J shed 5 bases, with 12 bases lying between them. Germline values: CDR1 SGHDT, CDR2 YYEEEE. The CDR3 extends over 13 amino acids. The CDR3 DNA is TGTGCCAGCAGCGGGGCATCCGGGGAGACCCAGTACTTC. As protein: CASSGASGETQYF.

About this clonotype itself: The junction departs from germline at one end; a sequencing error may be responsible. This chain uses TRBV18 with TRBJ2-7; no reliable D call. Germline CDR1 and CDR2: KGHSH and LQKENI. This CDR3 comprises 13 residues. The CDR3 reads CASSPGSSYEQCF. As DNA, the CDR3 is TGTGCCAGCTCACCGGGCAGCTCCTACGAGCAGTGCTTC.

The chain carries TRBV20-1 and TRBJ2-1; weak D call: TRBD2 (5 bases). CDR1 is DFQATT, CDR2 SNEGSKA, per germline (reference sequence). V shed 3 bases and J shed 7 bases, with 7 bases lying between them. There are 11 residues in the CDR3. The CDR3 sequence is CSASSGNEQFF. DNA of the CDR3: TGCAGTGCTAGCTCGGGGAATGAGCAGTTCTTC.

This clonotype was counted a few times. The CDR3 DNA reads as TGCAGCGTTCCTGGACCGGGACAGAACAATGAGCAGTTCTTC. The encoded protein is CSVPGPGQNNEQFF. The chain combines TRBV29-1 with TRBJ2-5, with 7 bases that match TRBD1. The J call may be incorrect, as the DNA end agrees better with TRBJ2-1. The CDR3 spans 14 residues. Germline CDR1 reads SQVTM; CDR2 reads ANQGSEA.

Comment on this clonotype: The junction shows a germline mismatch at one end, possibly a read error. The chain is built from TRBV23-1 and TRBJ2-7; D possibly matches TRBD1 or TRBD2 (5 bases each). TRBV23-1 carries the ORF label, with uncertain function. This CDR3 is 15 amino acids long. CDR3 sequence (DNA): TGCGCCAGCAATCAATCGTCTCGGGGCTCCAACGAGCAGTACTTC. Its protein is CASNQSSRGSNEQYF.

The chain links TRBV7-2 to TRBJ2-3, with D possibly matching TRBD2 (6 bases). This CDR3 comprises 16 residues. V lost 5 bases to trimming and J lost 2 bases, with 17 bases between them. Germline CDR1 SGHTA, CDR2 FQGNSA. CDR3 amino acids: CASSRQTSLVTDTQYF. In DNA, the CDR3 is TGTGCCAGCAGCCGCCAGACTAGTCTTGTCACAGATACGCAGTATTTT.

This clonotype came up many times. The chain uses TRBV12-3 or TRBV12-4 and TRBJ2-2; possible D gene TRBD1, 6 bases. Deletions cut 6 bases from V and 2 bases from J, with 10 bases between. The CDR3 runs 14 residues. The CDR3 reads CASRLQGNTGELFF. Here the CDR3 DNA reads TGTGCCAGCAGGCTACAGGGAAACACCGGGGAGCTGTTTTTT.

The chain has TRBV6-2 or TRBV6-3 and TRBJ1-5, with D possibly TRBD1 on 6 matching bases. V was pared by 4 bases and J by 3 bases, with 10 bases between. This CDR3 has 14 amino acids. Germline CDR1 reads MNHEY; CDR2 reads SVGEGT. CDR3 sequence: CASSSQGINQPQHF. CDR3 DNA sequence: TGTGCCAGCAGTTCGCAGGGGATCAATCAGCCCCAGCATTTT.

This clonotype was observed a handful of times. This CDR3 reads CASSYPYQPQHF. For the CDR3, the DNA is TGTGCCAGCAGTTACCCGTATCAGCCCCAGCATTTT. The chain has TRBV6-2 or TRBV6-3 and TRBJ1-5; no clear D gene. This CDR3 is built from 12 residues. V was clipped by 2 bases and J by 5 bases, with 4 bases between them. Germline values: CDR1 MNHEY, CDR2 SVGEGT.

This rearrangement joins TRBV6-1 to TRBJ1-4, with a possible D match to TRBD1 (6 bases). V dropped 7 bases and J dropped 6 bases, with 12 bases sitting between them. CDR1 is MNHNS, CDR2 SASEGT, per germline. This CDR3 has 13 residues. CDR3 sequence (DNA): TGTGCCAGCACAGGACAGCACCATGAAAAACTGTTTTTT. It codes for CASTGQHHEKLFF.

The chain joins TRBV3-1 to TRBJ2-7, with D perhaps matching TRBD1 (5 bases). This CDR3 comprises 12 residues. Germline assignment: CDR1 LGHDT and CDR2 YNNKEL (reference sequence). V lost 2 bases and J lost 7, with 9 bases in between. The CDR3 DNA follows: TGTGCCAGCAGCCAAACAGGAAGGGAGCAGTACTTC. As protein: CASSQTGREQYF.

The chain couples TRBV18 to TRBJ2-5; D ambiguous. Germline values: CDR1 KGHSH, CDR2 LQKENI. The CDR3 length is 12 residues. Between the trimmed V and J ends, which lost 6 bases and 2 bases, there was a span of 7 bases. The CDR3 protein is CASSTSQETQYF. The CDR3, as DNA: TGTGCCAGCTCCACCTCGCAAGAGACCCAGTACTTC.

The genes are TRBV14 and TRBJ2-1, with a tentative D call TRBD1 (5 bases). From germline, CDR1 is SGHDN and CDR2 FVKESK. Trimming pared 0 bases from V and 6 bases from J, leaving 15 bases between. The length of the CDR3 is 16 residues. The CDR3 DNA sequence: TGTGCCAGCAGCCAAGAAGGGGCTAGGGTCAGCAATGAGCAGTTCTTC. Translation: CASSQEGARVSNEQFF.

The chain combines TRBV20-1 with TRBJ2-5; D is unclear. V lost 3 bases, J lost 3 bases, and 17 bases lay in between. Per germline, CDR1 DFQATT and CDR2 SNEGSKA (reference sequence). The CDR3 spans 15 residues. The CDR3 DNA sequence: TGCAGTGCTAGGCCTCGAGGCAAGCCAAAAGAGACCCAGTACTTC. This translates into CSARPRGKPKETQYF.

This chain uses TRBV7-9 with TRBJ1-2; 10 nucleotides line up with TRBD1. Germline values: CDR1 SEHNR, CDR2 FQNEAQ (reference sequence). The CDR3 covers 15 residues. V lost 1 base to trimming and J lost 7 bases; unmatched junction nucleotides: 6. DNA for the CDR3: TGTGCCAGCAGCTTAGAGGGACAGGGGCCCGCTGGCTACACCTTC. This encodes CASSLEGQGPAGYTF.